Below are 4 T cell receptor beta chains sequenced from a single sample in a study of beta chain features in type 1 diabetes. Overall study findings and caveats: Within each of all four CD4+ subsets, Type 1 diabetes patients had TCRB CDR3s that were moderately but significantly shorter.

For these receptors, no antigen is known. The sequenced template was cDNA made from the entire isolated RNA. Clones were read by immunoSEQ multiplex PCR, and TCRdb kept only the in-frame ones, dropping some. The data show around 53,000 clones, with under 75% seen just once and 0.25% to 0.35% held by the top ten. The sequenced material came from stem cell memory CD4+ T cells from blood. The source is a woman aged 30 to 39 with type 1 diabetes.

The CDR3 protein is CASSLLSGYEQYF. The CDR3 coding sequence is TGCGCCAGCAGCCTCCTCTCGGGTTACGAGCAGTACTTC. This sequence joins TRBV5-1 and TRBJ2-7, with no clear D. CDR1 is SGHRS and CDR2 is YFSETQ in the germline V gene. The V gene lost 4 bases and the J gene lost 4 bases, with 12 bases spanning the gap. The CDR3 spans 13 residues.

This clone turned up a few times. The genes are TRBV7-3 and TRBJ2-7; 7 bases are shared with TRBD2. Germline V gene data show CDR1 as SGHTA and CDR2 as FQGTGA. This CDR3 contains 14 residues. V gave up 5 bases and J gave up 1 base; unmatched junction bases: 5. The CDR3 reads CASSETAGSYEQYF. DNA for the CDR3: TGTGCCAGCAGCGAGACAGCGGGATCCTACGAGCAGTACTTC. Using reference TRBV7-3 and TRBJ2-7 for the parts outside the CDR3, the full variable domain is GAGVSQTPSNKVTEKGKYVELRCDPISGHTALYWYRQSLGQGPEFLIYFQGTGAADDSGLPNDRFFAVRPEGSVSTLKIQRTERGDSAVYLCASSETAGSYEQYFGPGTRLTVT.

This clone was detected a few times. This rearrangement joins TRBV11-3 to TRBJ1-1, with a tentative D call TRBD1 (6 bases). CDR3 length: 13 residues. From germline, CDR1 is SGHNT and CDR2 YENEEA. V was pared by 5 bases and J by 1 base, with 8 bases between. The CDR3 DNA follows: TGTGCCAGCAGCCGGACAGAGAACACTGAAGCTTTCTTT. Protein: CASSRTENTEAFF.

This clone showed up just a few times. This CDR3 reads CASSSALVQTYQPQHF. In DNA form, the CDR3 reads TGTGCCAGCAGTTCCGCCCTGGTACAGACCTATCAGCCCCAGCATTTT. V gene TRBV28 combines with J gene TRBJ1-5; D ambiguous. Looked up from germline, CDR1 is MDHEN and CDR2 is SYDVKM. V was clipped by 4 bases and J by 5 bases, with 18 bases between them. This CDR3 region has 16 residues.